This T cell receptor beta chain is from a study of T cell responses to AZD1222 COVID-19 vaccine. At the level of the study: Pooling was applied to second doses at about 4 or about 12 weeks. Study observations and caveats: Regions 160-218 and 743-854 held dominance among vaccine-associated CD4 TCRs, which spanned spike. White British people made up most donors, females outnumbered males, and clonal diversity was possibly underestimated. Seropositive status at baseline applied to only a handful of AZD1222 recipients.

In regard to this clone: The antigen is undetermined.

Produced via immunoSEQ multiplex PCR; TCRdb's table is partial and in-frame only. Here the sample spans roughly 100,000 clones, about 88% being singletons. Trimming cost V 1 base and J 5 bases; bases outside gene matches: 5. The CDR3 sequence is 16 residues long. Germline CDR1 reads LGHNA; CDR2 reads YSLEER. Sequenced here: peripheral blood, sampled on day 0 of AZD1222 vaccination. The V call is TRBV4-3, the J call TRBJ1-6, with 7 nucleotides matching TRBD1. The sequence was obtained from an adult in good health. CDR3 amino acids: CASSQGAGQHNSPLHF. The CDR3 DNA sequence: TGCGCCAGCAGCCAAGGTGCGGGACAGCATAATTCACCCCTCCACTTT.